The 24 T cell receptor beta chains in this list originate from one sample, sequenced in a study of identical twins. TCRdb re-called the 5' RACE reads through MiXCR, storing one row per CDR3 protein. The data show under 350,000 distinct CDR3 sequences, roughly 9.7% seen once. The data were also submitted as part of a second study, on yellow fever vaccine responses in identical twins.

The sequencing input was CD8+ T cells sorted from blood. These receptors were taken from a woman younger than 30 in good health.

This clonotype was picked up many times. This rearrangement joins TRBV7-6 to TRBJ2-2, with TRBD2 identical over 8 bases. Germline loops: CDR1 SGHVS, CDR2 FNYEAQ. CDR3 length: 17 residues. V trimming: 4 bases; J trimming: 3 bases; junction bases outside the gene matches: 10. CDR3 loop: CASSWEGSGVHTGELFF. In DNA, the CDR3 is TGTGCCAGCAGCTGGGAGGGTAGCGGGGTGCACACCGGGGAGCTGTTTTTT.

This clonotype was counted a few times. The J gene is TRBJ1-4, the V gene TRBV7-8; 7 bases agree with TRBD1. The trim removed 5 bases at V and 3 bases at J, leaving 6 bases unmatched. Germline V gene data show CDR1 as SGHVS and CDR2 as FQNEAQ. The CDR3 contains 15 residues. The chain's CDR3 is CASSGWTGSNEKLFF. CDR3 nucleotide sequence: TGTGCCAGCAGCGGATGGACAGGATCTAATGAAAAACTGTTTTTT. The full variable domain, its missing parts supplied by reference TRBV7-8 and TRBJ1-4, is GAGVSQSPRYKVAKRGQDVALRCDPISGHVSLFWYQQALGQGPEFLTYFQNEAQLDKSGLPSDRFFAERPEGSVSTLKIQRTQQEDSAVYLCASSGWTGSNEKLFFGSGTQLSVL.

A few counts support this clonotype. V is TRBV12-3 or TRBV12-4 and J is TRBJ2-7; the match to TRBD2 covers 11 bases. The CDR3 contains 15 residues. With 10 bases clipped from V and 0 bases from J, the junction kept 8 bases outside the gene matches. CDR3 amino acids: CATSGLAASSYEQYF. CDR3 nucleotide sequence: TGTGCCACCTCGGGACTAGCGGCCAGCTCCTACGAGCAGTACTTC.

This chain joins TRBV6-2 or TRBV6-3 and TRBJ1-5; D ambiguous. This CDR3 is 16 amino acids long. Germline V CDR1 and CDR2: MNHEY, SVGEGT. The V end was cut by 2 bases, the J end by 0 bases, with 11 bases between. The CDR3 loop is CASSYAQAASNQPQHF. The CDR3 DNA reads TGTGCCAGCAGTTACGCCCAGGCGGCTAGCAATCAGCCCCAGCATTTT.

This chain uses TRBV27 with TRBJ2-7; D may match TRBD1 or TRBD2 (5 bases each). Trimming removed 5 bases from V and 6 bases from J, with 17 bases in between. Per the germline V gene, CDR1 is MNHEY and CDR2 is SMNVEV (reference sequence). CDR3 size: 14 residues. The CDR3 reads CASSLSPGRIEQYF. The CDR3 DNA is TGTGCCAGCAGTCTGTCGCCAGGGAGAATCGAGCAGTACTTC.

This clonotype turned up a few times. The J gene is TRBJ2-7, the V gene TRBV30; D remains unclear. CDR1 and CDR2 (germline): GTSNPN, SVGIG (reference sequence). The CDR3 is 12 amino acids. V lost 4 bases and J 3 bases, leaving 10 bases between the germline ends. Written as DNA, the CDR3 is TGTGCCTGGACTAACCAACGCTACGAGCAGTACTTC. Its translation is CAWTNQRYEQYF.

This chain joins TRBV30 and TRBJ2-3, with D perhaps matching TRBD2 (7 bases). Germline CDR1 is GTSNPN and CDR2 is SVGIG (reference sequence). V was cut by 1 base and J by 3 bases, with 11 bases left in between. The CDR3 length is 14 residues. The CDR3 DNA reads TGTGCCTGGAGTGGGGGGCGGGGGACAGATACGCAGTATTTT. This sequence encodes CAWSGGRGTDTQYF.

This clonotype was counted many times. The chain couples TRBV12-3 or TRBV12-4 to TRBJ2-7; TRBD2 might be the D (5 bases). Trimming took off 6 bases at V and 2 bases at J, with 14 bases between the two ends. The CDR3 is made up of 14 amino acids. CDR3 residues: CASSAEGGAYEQYF. The CDR3 coding sequence is TGTGCCAGCAGCGCCGAGGGTGGGGCCTACGAGCAGTACTTC.

This clonotype was detected ten times or more. This rearrangement joins TRBV20-1 to TRBJ2-7; the D gene is possibly TRBD2 (6 bases). CDR3 length: 14 amino acids. V gave up 0 bases and J gave up 3 bases, with 12 bases separating them. Germline V gene sequence: CDR1 DFQATT, CDR2 SNEGSKA (reference sequence). The CDR3 DNA follows: TGCAGTGCTAGAGATCAGGTGGGAGGCTACGAGCAGTACTTC. It is translated as CSARDQVGGYEQYF.

This clonotype was counted at least ten times. This chain connects TRBV6-2 or TRBV6-3 to TRBJ2-3; D remains ambiguous. Trimming cost V 2 bases and J 6 bases, with 12 bases left between them. The germline gives CDR1 MNHEY, CDR2 SVGEGT. This CDR3 contains 14 residues. CDR3 region: CASSYVSLTDTQYF. The CDR3 DNA sequence: TGTGCCAGCAGTTACGTTAGTTTGACGGATACGCAGTATTTT.

This clonotype turned up a few times. V usage is TRBV27 and J usage is TRBJ2-7; 9 positions agree with TRBD1. Germline V gene data show CDR1 as MNHEY and CDR2 as SMNVEV (reference sequence). J was trimmed by 0 bases and V by 4 bases; bases with no gene match: 1. CDR3 length: 14 residues. CDR3 region: CASSWDRASYEQYF. The CDR3 DNA follows: TGTGCCAGCAGTTGGGACAGGGCCTCCTACGAGCAGTACTTC.

This clonotype has a count of ten or more. The rearrangement joins TRBV9 to TRBJ2-3, with D tentatively TRBD1 or TRBD2 (5 bases each). The CDR3 length is 16 residues. Germline V CDR1 and CDR2: SGDLS, YYNGEE. Between the trimmed V and J ends, which lost 0 bases and 1 base, there was a span of 12 bases. The CDR3, as DNA: TGTGCCAGCAGCGTAGGGGTCCGGGGCCGCACAGATACGCAGTATTTT. Residues: CASSVGVRGRTDTQYF.

This clonotype has just a few counts. J is TRBJ2-7 and V is TRBV5-6; a weak D match, TRBD2 (6 bases). Trimming removed 0 bases at V and 5 bases at J, with 12 bases between. The CDR3 loop spans 14 amino acids. Germline CDR1 reads SGHDT; CDR2 reads YYEEEE. In DNA, the CDR3 is TGTGCCAGCAGCTTGGGAACTAGCTACCACGAGCAGTACTTC. Protein product: CASSLGTSYHEQYF.

The table lists this clonotype with a few counts. The chain carries TRBV28 and TRBJ1-2; D not certain. Trimming cost V 4 bases and J 5 bases, with 8 bases left between them. CDR3 length: 12 amino acids. CDR1 is MDHEN and CDR2 is SYDVKM in the germline V gene. In nucleotides, the CDR3 is TGTGCCAGCAGTTGGGCGGAGTATGGCTACACCTTC. It specifies CASSWAEYGYTF.

This chain connects TRBV5-1 to TRBJ2-2; D is ambiguous. Trimming shortened V by 6 bases and J by 1 base, and 7 bases separated the two germline ends. CDR1 is SGHRS, CDR2 YFSETQ, per germline. This CDR3 has 13 amino acids. CDR3 in amino acids: CASTTQNTGELFF. Written as DNA, the CDR3 is TGCGCCAGCACTACACAGAACACCGGGGAGCTGTTTTTT. Variable domain in full (rest from reference TRBV5-1 and TRBJ2-2): KAGVTQTPRYLIKTRGQQVTLSCSPISGHRSVSWYQQTPGQGLQFLFEYFSETQRNKGNFPGRFSGRQFSNSRSEMNVSTLELGDSALYLCASTTQNTGELFFGEGSRLTVL.

This clonotype has at least ten counts. V usage is TRBV27 and J usage is TRBJ2-7, with D perhaps matching TRBD1 (6 bases). Germline lookup yields CDR1 MNHEY and CDR2 SMNVEV (reference sequence). The CDR3 covers 14 residues. V lost 4 bases, J lost 6 bases, and 16 bases lay in between. This chain's CDR3 is CASSSLGQNREQYF. Here the CDR3 DNA reads TGTGCCAGCAGTTCCTTGGGACAAAATCGCGAGCAGTACTTC.

This clonotype was counted between two and nine times. The chain combines TRBV30 with TRBJ2-1, with D perhaps TRBD1 (6 bases). This CDR3 is built from 15 residues. Between the trimmed V and J ends, which lost 0 bases and 6 bases, there was a span of 15 bases. Per germline, CDR1 GTSNPN and CDR2 SVGIG (reference sequence). CDR3 in DNA: TGTGCCTGGAGTGTAACCCAGATAGGGGGCAATGAGCAGTTCTTC. Amino acid sequence: CAWSVTQIGGNEQFF.

In its sample, this clonotype was seen a few times. The CDR3, as DNA: TGCGCCAGCAGCCGTGGACAGGGCGAATTTGGTTCACCCCTCCACTTT. It codes for CASSRGQGEFGSPLHF. The chain joins TRBV5-1 to TRBJ1-6; 8 bases fit TRBD1. This CDR3 has 16 amino acids. Germline-derived CDR1 and CDR2 are SGHRS and YFSETQ. The junction had 12 bases not matched to a gene; V was cut back by 4 bases and J by 9 bases.

This clonotype was seen ten or more times. This chain uses TRBV7-9 with TRBJ2-1; maybe TRBD1 (6 bases). V was cut by 2 bases and J by 4 bases, with 15 bases left in between. In germline, CDR1 is SEHNR, CDR2 FQNEAQ (reference sequence). The CDR3 contains 16 residues. CDR3 coding DNA: TGTGCCAGCAGCTTACCAGTCGGAACAGGGTACAATGAGCAGTTCTTC. Its protein product is CASSLPVGTGYNEQFF.

This clonotype has at least ten counts. This rearrangement joins TRBV9 to TRBJ2-7, with D hard to call. V dropped 3 bases and J dropped 3 bases, with 13 bases sitting between them. The CDR3 runs 14 residues. CDR1 is SGDLS and CDR2 is YYNGEE in the germline V gene. The CDR3 protein is CASSAASLSYEQYF. DNA for the CDR3: TGTGCCAGCAGCGCCGCGTCGCTTAGCTACGAGCAGTACTTC.

This clonotype was seen repeatedly, ten times or more. The chain couples TRBV6-2 or TRBV6-3 to TRBJ2-1; the match to TRBD2 covers 11 bases. This CDR3 contains 16 residues. The V and J ends lost 6 bases and 2 bases, in that order; junction bases with no gene match: 6. From germline, CDR1 is MNHEY and CDR2 SVGEGT. The CDR3 DNA reads as TGTGCCAGCAGCCCCCTAGCGGGGGGTGCCTACAATGAGCAGTTCTTC. This encodes CASSPLAGGAYNEQFF.

This clonotype was seen a few times. CDR3 protein: CASSETGSEAFF. CDR3 nucleotides: TGTGCCAGCAGCGAGACAGGCTCCGAAGCTTTCTTT. V usage is TRBV6-1 and J usage is TRBJ1-1, with a weak D call TRBD1 (6 bases). This CDR3 comprises 12 residues. Trimming removed 6 bases from V and 8 bases from J, with 13 bases in between. The germline V gene encodes CDR1 MNHNS and CDR2 SASEGT.

This clonotype was counted between two and nine times. The chain has TRBV4-3 and TRBJ2-1; 13 nucleotides agree with TRBD2. V gave up 4 bases and J gave up 7 bases; unmatched junction bases: 7. This CDR3 region has 16 residues. Germline V gene data show CDR1 as LGHNA and CDR2 as YSLEER. The CDR3 region is CASSRGTSGTKNEQFF. The CDR3 nucleotides read TGCGCCAGCAGCCGAGGGACTAGCGGGACTAAAAATGAGCAGTTCTTC.

In its sample, this clonotype was seen many times. The chain has TRBV25-1 and TRBJ1-3; D gene uncertain. Germline-derived CDR1 and CDR2 are MGHDK and SYGVNS. The germline V and J ends were trimmed by 5 bases and 4 bases, with 9 bases remaining between them. The CDR3 has 13 amino acids. The CDR3 loop is CASSFTEGNTIYF. DNA for the CDR3: TGTGCCAGCAGTTTTACGGAAGGAAACACCATATATTTT.